This is a list of T cell receptor beta chains from one sample in a study of T cells in localized non-small cell lung cancer. Method: immunoSEQ multiplex PCR; TCRdb's copy keeps in-frame clones and lacks some. The repertoire holds tens of thousands of clones, approximately 85% seen once, with roughly 14% in the top ten. The sequencing here drew on peripheral blood, taken before any cancer treatment. Receptor source: an older female donor with stage I lung adenocarcinoma. Each CDR3 is given with its conserved first and last residue. A D gene is named only where the DNA matches it firmly. The size of a clone is reported for some rows only, either as once, few or many, or as a class for expanded clones.

J: TRBJ1-1; V: TRBV7-2; size: -; D: -; CDR3: CASSSEGPNTEAFF; DNA: TGTGCCAGCAGCTCAGAGGGACCGAACACTGAAGCTTTCTTT
J: TRBJ2-7; V: TRBV2; size: -; D: TRBD1; CDR3: CASSGTGGYEQYF; DNA: TGTGCCAGCAGTGGGACAGGGGGCTACGAGCAGTACTTC
J: TRBJ1-1; V: TRBV6-6; size: -; D: -; CDR3: CASTRGKMNTEAFF; DNA: TGTGCCAGCACCAGGGGTAAAATGAACACTGAAGCTTTCTTT
J: TRBJ1-2; V: TRBV19; size: -; D: -; CDR3: CASSIGVGYTF; DNA: TGTGCCAGTAGTATTGGGGTTGGCTACACCTTC
J: TRBJ2-1; V: TRBV2; size: few; D: -; CDR3: CASSPTYNEQFF; DNA: TGTGCCAGCAGTCCCACCTACAATGAGCAGTTCTTC
J: TRBJ1-1; V: TRBV7-3; size: -; D: -; CDR3: CASSGGLNTEAFF; DNA: TGTGCCAGCAGCGGGGGTCTGAACACTGAAGCTTTCTTT
J: TRBJ2-7; V: TRBV7-2; size: -; D: TRBD1; CDR3: CASNQPDRGNYEQYF; DNA: TGTGCTAGCAACCAACCCGACAGGGGCAATTACGAGCAGTACTTC
J: TRBJ2-3; V: TRBV7-3; size: -; D: -; CDR3: CASSLIGDTQYF; DNA: TGTGCCAGCAGCTTAATAGGAGATACGCAGTATTTT
J: TRBJ2-5; V: TRBV11-3; size: -; D: -; CDR3: CASSLGLRTHEETQYF; DNA: TGTGCCAGCAGCTTAGGATTGCGGACTCACGAAGAGACCCAGTACTTC
J: TRBJ2-7; V: TRBV5-4; size: -; D: -; CDR3: CASSLGSRGYEQYF; DNA: TGTGCCAGCAGCTTGGGATCCCGGGGGTACGAGCAGTACTTC
J: TRBJ2-7; V: TRBV10-3; size: once; D: TRBD2; CDR3: CAISGGVASGSYEQYF; DNA: TGTGCCATCAGTGGGGGCGTGGCTAGCGGGAGCTACGAGCAGTACTTC
J: TRBJ2-5; V: TRBV5-1; size: -; D: TRBD2; CDR3: CASSLGASGMGETQYF; DNA: TGCGCCAGCAGCTTGGGCGCTAGCGGGATGGGGGAGACCCAGTACTTC
J: TRBJ1-2; V: TRBV10-3; size: few; D: TRBD1; CDR3: CASSPTTGTGIYGYTF; DNA: TGTGCCAGCAGCCCGACAACCGGGACAGGGATCTATGGCTACACCTTC
J: TRBJ2-7; V: TRBV5-8; size: -; D: -; CDR3: CASTQVSHEQYF; DNA: TGTGCCAGCACCCAGGTCAGCCACGAGCAGTACTTC
J: TRBJ2-5; V: TRBV29-1; size: -; D: -; CDR3: CSALGVQETQYF; DNA: TGCAGCGCGTTAGGTGTACAAGAGACCCAGTACTTC
J: TRBJ1-3; V: TRBV19; size: -; D: -; CDR3: CASSVVWGSGNTIYF; DNA: TGTGCCAGTAGCGTGGTATGGGGCTCTGGAAACACCATATATTTT
J: TRBJ2-7; V: TRBV11-2; size: -; D: TRBD1; CDR3: CASSATRQGIYEQYF; DNA: TGTGCCAGCAGCGCGACCAGACAGGGGATCTACGAGCAGTACTTC
J: TRBJ2-7; V: TRBV18; size: few; D: TRBD1; CDR3: CASSPMGQGANEQYF; DNA: TGTGCCAGCTCCCCCATGGGACAGGGGGCAAACGAGCAGTACTTC
J: TRBJ1-4; V: TRBV19; size: once; D: -; CDR3: CASSPRAGEKLFF; DNA: TGTGCCAGTAGCCCCAGGGCGGGTGAAAAACTGTTTTTT
J: TRBJ1-4; V: TRBV2; size: -; D: TRBD1; CDR3: CASSPGRGLEKLFF; DNA: TGTGCCAGCAGTCCGGGGAGGGGGCTTGAAAAACTGTTTTTT
J: TRBJ1-1; V: TRBV27; size: few; D: TRBD1; CDR3: CASSLRGPTEAFF; DNA: TGTGCCAGCAGCCTTAGGGGGCCCACTGAAGCTTTCTTT
J: TRBJ2-3; V: TRBV19; size: -; D: TRBD2; CDR3: CASSKPSGGRSTDTQYF; DNA: TGTGCCAGTAGTAAACCTAGCGGGGGGCGAAGCACAGATACGCAGTATTTT
J: TRBJ1-2; V: TRBV6-5; size: few; D: TRBD1; CDR3: CASFGTGRANYGYTF; DNA: TGTGCCAGCTTCGGGACAGGTAGAGCTAACTATGGCTACACCTTC
J: TRBJ2-5; V: TRBV19; size: -; D: -; CDR3: CASSIAPTTKETQYF; DNA: TGTGCCAGTAGTATAGCCCCGACCACAAAAGAGACCCAGTACTTC
J: TRBJ2-1; V: TRBV7-3; size: -; D: -; CDR3: CASSLSSASYNEQFF; DNA: TGTGCCAGCAGCTTATCGAGTGCCTCCTACAATGAGCAGTTCTTC
J: TRBJ1-4; V: TRBV28; size: -; D: -; CDR3: CASSFGGNEKLFF; DNA: TGTGCCAGCAGTTTTGGGGGTAATGAAAAACTGTTTTTT
J: TRBJ2-7; V: TRBV5-4; size: -; D: TRBD2; CDR3: CASSMGLAGREQYF; DNA: TGTGCCAGCAGCATGGGACTAGCGGGACGCGAGCAGTACTTC
J: TRBJ1-1; V: TRBV7-3; size: -; D: -; CDR3: CASSPEGGRSEAFF; DNA: TGTGCCAGCAGTCCCGAAGGGGGTAGGAGTGAAGCTTTCTTT
J: TRBJ1-5; V: TRBV29-1; size: -; D: TRBD1; CDR3: CSVGDREGQPQHF; DNA: TGCAGCGTTGGTGACAGGGAGGGTCAGCCCCAGCATTTT
J: TRBJ2-1; V: TRBV25-1; size: -; D: -; CDR3: CASSDPGRNEQFF; DNA: TGTGCCAGCAGTGATCCAGGGCGGAATGAGCAGTTCTTC